One sample yielded the 9 T cell receptor beta chains listed below, sequenced in a study of blood T cell repertoires in COVID-19. Profiled with immunoSEQ multiplex PCR; TCRdb holds only in-frame clones, not every one. This table holds fewer than 450,000 clones, about 91% found once. The sequencing input was peripheral blood. These receptors came from a woman between 50 and 59 years old with COVID-19, enrolled during active disease.

The chain employs TRBV3-1 (or the pseudogene TRBV3-2) and TRBJ2-7; unclear D gene. V shed 4 bases and J shed 1 base, with 5 bases lying between them. The germline V gene encodes CDR1 LGHDT and CDR2 YNNKEL (reference sequence). The CDR3 runs to 12 residues. Here the CDR3 reads CASSRSSYEQYF. Here the CDR3 DNA reads TGTGCCAGCAGCCGGAGTTCCTACGAGCAGTACTTC.

This rearrangement joins TRBV2 to TRBJ1-1; D might be TRBD1 (5 bases). Germline V gene lookup returns CDR1 SNHLY and CDR2 FYNNEI. The germline V and J ends were trimmed by 2 bases and 3 bases, with 13 bases remaining between them. The CDR3 runs to 15 residues. DNA for the CDR3: TGTGCCAGCAGTGAAATGGGGGGTAGGGACACTGAAGCTTTCTTT. Amino acid sequence: CASSEMGGRDTEAFF.

The rearrangement joins TRBV9 to TRBJ2-2; no firm D call. Germline V CDR1 and CDR2: SGDLS, YYNGEE. V shed 3 bases and J shed 6 bases, with 3 bases lying between them. The CDR3 covers 11 residues. CDR3 sequence: CASSAPGELFF. The CDR3 DNA sequence: TGTGCCAGCAGCGCTCCCGGGGAGCTGTTTTTT. The entire variable domain, with the rest obtained from reference TRBV9 and TRBJ2-2, is as follows: DSGVTQTPKHLITATGQRVTLRCSPRSGDLSVYWYQQSLDQGLQFLIQYYNGEERAKGNILERFSAQQFPDLHSELNLSSLELGDSALYFCASSAPGELFFGEGSRLTVL.

The chain employs TRBV2 and TRBJ1-1; maybe TRBD1 (5 bases). CDR3 length equals 15 residues. Trimming left V 3 bases short and J 1 base short, with 12 bases between. Germline V gene data show CDR1 as SNHLY and CDR2 as FYNNEI. The CDR3 here is CASSEVREGNTEAFF. The CDR3 DNA sequence: TGTGCCAGCAGTGAGGTCAGGGAAGGGAACACTGAAGCTTTCTTT.

The chain has TRBV19 and TRBJ1-5, with 10 bases aligning to TRBD1. Trimming cost V 4 bases and J 3 bases; bases outside gene matches: 3. The germline CDR1 and CDR2 sequences are LNHDA and SQIVND (reference sequence). The CDR3 covers 15 residues. CDR3 coding DNA: TGTGCCAGTAGTACGACAGGGGGCTTCAATCAGCCCCAGCATTTT. It yields the protein CASSTTGGFNQPQHF. The full variable domain, in which reference TRBV19 and TRBJ1-5 provide the parts outside the CDR3, is DGGITQSPKYLFRKEGQNVTLSCEQNLNHDAMYWYRQDPGQGLRLIYYSQIVNDFQKGDIAEGYSVSREKKESFPLTVTSAQKNPTAFYLCASSTTGGFNQPQHFGDGTRLSIL.

This sequence joins TRBV12-3 or TRBV12-4 and TRBJ1-4; unclear D gene. The germline V and J ends were trimmed by 2 bases and 8 bases, with 9 bases remaining between them. The CDR3 contains 13 residues. The DNA for the CDR3 is TGTGCCAGCAGTTTAAGGCGGAGGGAAAAACTGTTTTTT. This encodes CASSLRRREKLFF.

The chain uses TRBV19 and TRBJ2-7, with D uncertain. The CDR3 extends over 12 amino acids. V was shortened by 4 bases and J by 3 bases, with 7 bases between the two germline ends. CDR1 is LNHDA and CDR2 is SQIVND in the germline V gene (reference sequence). CDR3 bases: TGTGCCAGTAGTACTTCCGGCTACGAGCAGTACTTC. Amino acids: CASSTSGYEQYF.

The V call is TRBV7-8, the J call TRBJ2-2, with D perhaps matching TRBD1 (5 bases). V lost 2 bases and J 1 base, leaving 11 bases between the germline ends. The CDR3 totals 16 residues. The germline CDR1 and CDR2 sequences are SGHVS and FQNEAQ. The CDR3: CASSLIAGRNTGELFF. CDR3 bases: TGTGCCAGCAGCTTAATTGCAGGGCGGAACACCGGGGAGCTGTTTTTT.

CDR3 sequence: CASSKRDRSRLNTEAFF. The CDR3 nucleotides are TGTGCCAGCAGCAAAAGGGACAGGTCCCGATTGAACACTGAAGCTTTCTTT. The V call is TRBV21-1, the J call TRBJ1-1; the table's D call of TRBD1 was not tested on the DNA. TRBV21-1 is classified as a pseudogene. CDR3 length: 17 amino acids.